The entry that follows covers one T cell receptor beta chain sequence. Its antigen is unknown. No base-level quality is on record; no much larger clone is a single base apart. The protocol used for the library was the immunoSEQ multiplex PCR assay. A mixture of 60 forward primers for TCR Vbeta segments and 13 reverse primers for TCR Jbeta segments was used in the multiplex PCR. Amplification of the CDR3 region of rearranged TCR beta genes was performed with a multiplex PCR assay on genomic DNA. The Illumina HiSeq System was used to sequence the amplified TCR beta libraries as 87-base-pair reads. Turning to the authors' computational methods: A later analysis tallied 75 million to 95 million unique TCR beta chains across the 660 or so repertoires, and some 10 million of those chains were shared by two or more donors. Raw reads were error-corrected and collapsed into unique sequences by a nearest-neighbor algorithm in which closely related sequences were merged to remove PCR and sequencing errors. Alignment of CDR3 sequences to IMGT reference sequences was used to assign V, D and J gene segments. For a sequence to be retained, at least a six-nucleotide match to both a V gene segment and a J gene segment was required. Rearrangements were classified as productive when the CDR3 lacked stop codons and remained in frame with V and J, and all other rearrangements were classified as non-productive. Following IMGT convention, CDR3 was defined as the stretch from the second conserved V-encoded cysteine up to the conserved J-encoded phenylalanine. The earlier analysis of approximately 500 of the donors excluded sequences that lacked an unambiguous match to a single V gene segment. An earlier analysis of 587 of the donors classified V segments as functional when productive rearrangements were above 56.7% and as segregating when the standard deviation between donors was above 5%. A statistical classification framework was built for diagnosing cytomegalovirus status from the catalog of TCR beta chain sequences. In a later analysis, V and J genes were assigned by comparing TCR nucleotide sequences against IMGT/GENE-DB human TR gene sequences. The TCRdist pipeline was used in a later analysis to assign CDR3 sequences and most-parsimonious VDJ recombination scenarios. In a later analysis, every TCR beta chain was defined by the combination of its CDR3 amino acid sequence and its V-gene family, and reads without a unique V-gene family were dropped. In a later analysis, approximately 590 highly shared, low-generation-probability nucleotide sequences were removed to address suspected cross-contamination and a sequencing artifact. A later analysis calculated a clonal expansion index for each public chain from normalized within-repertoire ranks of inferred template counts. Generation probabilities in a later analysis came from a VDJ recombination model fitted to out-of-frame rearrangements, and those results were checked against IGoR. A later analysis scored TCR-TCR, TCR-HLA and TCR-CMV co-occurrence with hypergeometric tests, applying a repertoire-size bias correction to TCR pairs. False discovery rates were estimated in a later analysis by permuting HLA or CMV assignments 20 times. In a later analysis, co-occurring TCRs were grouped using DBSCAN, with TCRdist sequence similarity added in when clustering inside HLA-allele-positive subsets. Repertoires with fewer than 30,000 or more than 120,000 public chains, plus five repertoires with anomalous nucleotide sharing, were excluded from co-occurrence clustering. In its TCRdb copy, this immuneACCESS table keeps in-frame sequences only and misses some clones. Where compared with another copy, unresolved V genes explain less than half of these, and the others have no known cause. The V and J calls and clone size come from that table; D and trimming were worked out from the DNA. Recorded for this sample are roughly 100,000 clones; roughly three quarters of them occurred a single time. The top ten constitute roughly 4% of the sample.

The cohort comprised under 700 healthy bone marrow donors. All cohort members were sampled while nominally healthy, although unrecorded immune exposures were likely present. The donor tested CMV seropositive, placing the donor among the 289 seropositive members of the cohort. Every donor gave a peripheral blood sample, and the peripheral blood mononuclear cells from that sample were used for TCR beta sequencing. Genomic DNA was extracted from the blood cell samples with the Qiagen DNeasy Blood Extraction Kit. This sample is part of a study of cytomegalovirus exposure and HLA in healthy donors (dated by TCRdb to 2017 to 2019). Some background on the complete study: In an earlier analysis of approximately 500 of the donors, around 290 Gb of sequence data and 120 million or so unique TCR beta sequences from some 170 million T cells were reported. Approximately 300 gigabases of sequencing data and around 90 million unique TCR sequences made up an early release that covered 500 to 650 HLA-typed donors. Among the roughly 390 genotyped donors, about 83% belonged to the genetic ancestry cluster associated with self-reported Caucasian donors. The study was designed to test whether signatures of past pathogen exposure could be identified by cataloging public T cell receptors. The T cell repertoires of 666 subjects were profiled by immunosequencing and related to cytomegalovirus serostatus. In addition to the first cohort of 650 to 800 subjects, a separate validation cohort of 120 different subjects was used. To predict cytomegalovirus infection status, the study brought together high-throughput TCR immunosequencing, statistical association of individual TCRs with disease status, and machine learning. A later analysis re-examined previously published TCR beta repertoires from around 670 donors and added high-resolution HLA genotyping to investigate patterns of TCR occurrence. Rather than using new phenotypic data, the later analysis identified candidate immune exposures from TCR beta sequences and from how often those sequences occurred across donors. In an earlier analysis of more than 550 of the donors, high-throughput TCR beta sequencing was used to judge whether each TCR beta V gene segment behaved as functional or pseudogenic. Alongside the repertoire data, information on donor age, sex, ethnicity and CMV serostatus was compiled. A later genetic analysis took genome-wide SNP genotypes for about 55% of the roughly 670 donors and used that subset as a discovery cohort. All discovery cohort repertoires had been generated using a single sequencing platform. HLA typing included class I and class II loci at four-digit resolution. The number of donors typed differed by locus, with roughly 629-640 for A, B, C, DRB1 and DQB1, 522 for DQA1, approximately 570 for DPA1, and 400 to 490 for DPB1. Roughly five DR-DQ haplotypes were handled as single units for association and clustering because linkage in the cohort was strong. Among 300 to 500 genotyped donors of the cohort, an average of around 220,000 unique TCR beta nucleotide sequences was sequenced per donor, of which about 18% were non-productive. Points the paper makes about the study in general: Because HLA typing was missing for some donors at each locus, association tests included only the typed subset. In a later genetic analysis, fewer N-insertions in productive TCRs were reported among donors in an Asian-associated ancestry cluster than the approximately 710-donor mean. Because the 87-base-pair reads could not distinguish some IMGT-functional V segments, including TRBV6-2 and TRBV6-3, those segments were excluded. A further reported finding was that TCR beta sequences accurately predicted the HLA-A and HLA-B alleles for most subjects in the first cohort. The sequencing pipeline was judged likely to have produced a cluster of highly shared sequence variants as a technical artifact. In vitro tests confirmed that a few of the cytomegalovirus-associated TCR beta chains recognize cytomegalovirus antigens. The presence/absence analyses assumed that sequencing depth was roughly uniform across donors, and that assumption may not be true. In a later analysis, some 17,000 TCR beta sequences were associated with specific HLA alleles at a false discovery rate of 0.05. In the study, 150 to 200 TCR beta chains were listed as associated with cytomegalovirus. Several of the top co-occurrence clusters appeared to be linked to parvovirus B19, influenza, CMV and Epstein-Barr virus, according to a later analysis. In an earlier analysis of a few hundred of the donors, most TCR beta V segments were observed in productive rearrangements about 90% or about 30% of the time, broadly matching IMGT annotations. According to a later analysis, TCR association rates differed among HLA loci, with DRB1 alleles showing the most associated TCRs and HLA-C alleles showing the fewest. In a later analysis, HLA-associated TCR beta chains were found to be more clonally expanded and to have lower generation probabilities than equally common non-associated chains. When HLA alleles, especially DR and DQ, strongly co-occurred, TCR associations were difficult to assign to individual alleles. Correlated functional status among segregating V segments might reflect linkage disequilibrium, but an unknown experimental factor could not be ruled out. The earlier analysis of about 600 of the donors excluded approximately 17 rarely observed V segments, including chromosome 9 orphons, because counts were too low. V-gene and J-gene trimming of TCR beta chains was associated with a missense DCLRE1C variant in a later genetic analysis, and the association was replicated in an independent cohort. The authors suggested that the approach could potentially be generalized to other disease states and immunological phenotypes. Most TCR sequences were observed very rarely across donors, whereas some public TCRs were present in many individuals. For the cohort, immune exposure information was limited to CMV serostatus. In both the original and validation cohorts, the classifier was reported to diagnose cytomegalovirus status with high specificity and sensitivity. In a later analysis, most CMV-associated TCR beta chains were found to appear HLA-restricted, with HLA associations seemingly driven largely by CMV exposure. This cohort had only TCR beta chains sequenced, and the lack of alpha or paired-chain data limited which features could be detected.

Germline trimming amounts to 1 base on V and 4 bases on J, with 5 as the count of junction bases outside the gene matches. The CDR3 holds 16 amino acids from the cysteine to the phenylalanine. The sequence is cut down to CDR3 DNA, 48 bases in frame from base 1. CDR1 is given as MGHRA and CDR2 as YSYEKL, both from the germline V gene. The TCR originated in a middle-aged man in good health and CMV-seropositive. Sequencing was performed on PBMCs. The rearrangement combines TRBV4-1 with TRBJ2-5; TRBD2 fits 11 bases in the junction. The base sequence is TGCGCCAGCAGCCAAGGATTTACTAGCGGGAGAGAGACCCAGTACTTC. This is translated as CASSQGFTSGRETQYF.